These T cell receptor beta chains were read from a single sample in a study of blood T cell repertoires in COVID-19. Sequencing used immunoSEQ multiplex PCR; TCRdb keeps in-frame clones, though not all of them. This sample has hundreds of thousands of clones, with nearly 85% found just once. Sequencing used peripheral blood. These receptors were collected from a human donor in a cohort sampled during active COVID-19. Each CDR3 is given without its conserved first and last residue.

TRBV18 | ASSPRTEALTDTQY
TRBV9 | ASSLTGGVYGYT
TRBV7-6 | ASSPTDRGEQY
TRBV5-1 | ASSLAQNYGYT
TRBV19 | ASSIRTSGNQY
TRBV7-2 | ASRPTGGNTGELF
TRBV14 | ASRPRAGTGYNEQF
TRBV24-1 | ATSDPKTGLGEQY
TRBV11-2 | ASSLRGGYT
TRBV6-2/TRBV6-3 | ASSYSPLLNTEAF
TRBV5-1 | ASSRRYGGTFTDTQY
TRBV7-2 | ASSLARGETDTQY
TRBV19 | ASFQGARGNTIY
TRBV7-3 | ASSTGLAGSTDTQY
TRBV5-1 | ASSLTGGQETQY
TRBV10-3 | AISVGTGPYEQY
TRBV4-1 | ASSQVDLTTYNEQF
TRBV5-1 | ASSGTSGLSYNEQF
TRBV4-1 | ASSHASGDSYNEQF
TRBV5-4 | ASSLLLVGTGSSGNTIY
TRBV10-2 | ASTPTSGGANTGELF
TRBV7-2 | ASSFKSGTANTGELF
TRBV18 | ASSPGGDSPLH
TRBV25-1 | ASSERGLPGNTIY
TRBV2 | ASRRREYNEQF
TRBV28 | VVGVGALGYT
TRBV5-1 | ASSFLAGGPGDEQF
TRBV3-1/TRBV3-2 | ASSLRSGFMSYT
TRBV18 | ASSPSRNTDTQY
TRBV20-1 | SAPDGGTQY
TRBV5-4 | ASSYPSGGINEQF
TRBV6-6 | ASSRTGNQEGYT
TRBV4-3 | ASSQPGQGYNEQF
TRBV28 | ASSFLDRKNYGYT
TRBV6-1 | ASSGQLGGIINEQF
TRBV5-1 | ASSLVLAGGTTDTQY
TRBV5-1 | ASSLEPGGLPKPF
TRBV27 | ASSSTGPVAKNIQY
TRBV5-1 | ASSLERGGSETQY
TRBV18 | ASSPLFGNGNEQF
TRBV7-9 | ASAQDALFGNTIY
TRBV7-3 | ASSPASSYNEQF
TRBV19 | ASSIADTQY
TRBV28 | ASSSSGIAEKLF
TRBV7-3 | ASSSGVSASVQY
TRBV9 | ASSVAGYGNQPQH
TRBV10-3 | AISEKTGENSPLH
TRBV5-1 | ASSSPQGLGGSTEAF
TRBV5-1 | ASSIQQGSEQY
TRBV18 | ASSPYKAGVNYGYT
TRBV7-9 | ASSLQQGAGYGYT
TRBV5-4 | ASSQRDLDTQY
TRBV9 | ASSSRGSNSPLH
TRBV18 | ASSSVSTGELF